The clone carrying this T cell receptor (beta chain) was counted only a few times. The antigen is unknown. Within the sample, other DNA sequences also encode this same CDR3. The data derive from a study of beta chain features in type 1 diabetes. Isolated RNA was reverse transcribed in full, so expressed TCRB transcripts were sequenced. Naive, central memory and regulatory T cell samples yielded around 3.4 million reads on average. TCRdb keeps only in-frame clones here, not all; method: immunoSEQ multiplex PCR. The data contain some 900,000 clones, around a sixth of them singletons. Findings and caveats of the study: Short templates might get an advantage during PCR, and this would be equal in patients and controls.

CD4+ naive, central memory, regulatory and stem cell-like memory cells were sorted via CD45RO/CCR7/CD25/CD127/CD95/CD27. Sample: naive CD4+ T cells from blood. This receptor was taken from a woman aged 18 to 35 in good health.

The CDR3 protein is CASSPTVSYEQYF. The CDR3 region has the DNA TGTGCCAGCTCACCGACGGTCTCCTACGAGCAGTACTTC. The chain employs TRBV18 and TRBJ2-7; D is undetermined. Germline-derived CDR1 and CDR2 are KGHSH and LQKENI. This CDR3 has 13 amino acids. V lost 3 bases to trimming and J lost 0 bases, with 6 bases between them. Complete variable domain (other parts from reference TRBV18 and TRBJ2-7): NAGVMQNPRHLVRRRGQEARLRCSPMKGHSHVYWYRQLPEEGLKFMVYLQKENIIDESGMPKERFSAEFPKEGPSILRIQQVVRGDSAAYFCASSPTVSYEQYFGPGTRLTVT.